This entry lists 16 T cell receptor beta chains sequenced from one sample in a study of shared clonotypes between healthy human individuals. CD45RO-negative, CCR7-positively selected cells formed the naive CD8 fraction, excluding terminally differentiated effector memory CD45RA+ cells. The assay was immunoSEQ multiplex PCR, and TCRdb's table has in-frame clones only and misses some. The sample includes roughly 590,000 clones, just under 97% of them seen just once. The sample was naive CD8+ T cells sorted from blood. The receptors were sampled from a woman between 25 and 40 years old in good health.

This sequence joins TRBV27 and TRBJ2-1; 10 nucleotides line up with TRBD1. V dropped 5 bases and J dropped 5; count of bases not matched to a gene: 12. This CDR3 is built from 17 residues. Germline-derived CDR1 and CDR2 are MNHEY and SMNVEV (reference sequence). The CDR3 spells CASSPLLGQGVDNEQFF. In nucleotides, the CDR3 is TGTGCCAGCAGTCCCCTCTTAGGACAGGGGGTGGACAATGAGCAGTTCTTC.

The CDR3 region is CASSIAGGGSYNEQFF. The CDR3 DNA follows: TGTGCCAGTAGTATAGCAGGAGGGGGTTCCTACAATGAGCAGTTCTTC. The V call is TRBV19, the J call TRBJ2-1, with D tentatively TRBD1 or TRBD2 (6 bases each). Germline-derived CDR1 and CDR2 are LNHDA and SQIVND (reference sequence). V lost 1 base, J lost 1 base, and 11 bases lay in between. The CDR3 consists of 16 residues. Based on the CDR3 plus reference TRBV19 and TRBJ2-1, the full variable domain is DGGITQSPKYLFRKEGQNVTLSCEQNLNHDAMYWYRQDPGQGLRLIYYSQIVNDFQKGDIAEGYSVSREKKESFPLTVTSAQKNPTAFYLCASSIAGGGSYNEQFFGPGTRLTVL.

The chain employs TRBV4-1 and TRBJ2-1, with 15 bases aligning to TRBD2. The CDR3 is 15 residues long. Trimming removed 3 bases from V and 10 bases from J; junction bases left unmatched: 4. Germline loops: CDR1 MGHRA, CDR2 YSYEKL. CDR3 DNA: TGCGCCAGCAGCCATGGACTAGCGGGAGGGCGGGAGCAGTTCTTC. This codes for CASSHGLAGGREQFF.

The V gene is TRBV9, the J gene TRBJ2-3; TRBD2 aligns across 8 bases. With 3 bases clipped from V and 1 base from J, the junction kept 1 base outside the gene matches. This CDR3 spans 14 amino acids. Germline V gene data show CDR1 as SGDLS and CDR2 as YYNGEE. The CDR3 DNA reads TGTGCCAGCAGCGGTAGCGGGGGCACAGATACGCAGTATTTT. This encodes CASSGSGGTDTQYF.

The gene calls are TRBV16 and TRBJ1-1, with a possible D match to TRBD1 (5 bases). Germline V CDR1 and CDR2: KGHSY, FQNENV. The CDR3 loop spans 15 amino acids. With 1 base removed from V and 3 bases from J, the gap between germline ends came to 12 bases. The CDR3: CASSQYAGLDTEAFF. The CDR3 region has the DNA TGTGCCAGCAGCCAATACGCAGGGTTGGACACTGAAGCTTTCTTT.

The CDR3 nucleotides are TGTGCCATCAGCCGAAGAGCGGGAGGGTACGAGCAGTACTTC. It codes for CAISRRAGGYEQYF. The gene calls are TRBV10-3 and TRBJ2-7, with 10 bases lining up with TRBD2. The CDR3 is 14 amino acids. Germline V CDR1 and CDR2: ENHRY, SYGVKD. The ends lost 6 bases at V and 4 bases at J; junction bases unmatched: 6.

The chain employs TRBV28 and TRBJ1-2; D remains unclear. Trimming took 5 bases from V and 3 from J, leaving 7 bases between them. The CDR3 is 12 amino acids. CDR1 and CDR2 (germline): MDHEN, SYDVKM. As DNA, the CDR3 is TGTGCCAGCAGTCCCCACCACTATGGCTACACCTTC. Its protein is CASSPHHYGYTF.

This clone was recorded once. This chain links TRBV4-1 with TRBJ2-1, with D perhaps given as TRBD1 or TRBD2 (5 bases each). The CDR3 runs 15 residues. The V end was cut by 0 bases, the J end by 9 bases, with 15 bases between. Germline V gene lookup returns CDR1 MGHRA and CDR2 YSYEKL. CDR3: CASSQDRVGTGEQFF. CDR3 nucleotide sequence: TGCGCCAGCAGCCAAGATAGGGTAGGGACGGGTGAGCAGTTCTTC.

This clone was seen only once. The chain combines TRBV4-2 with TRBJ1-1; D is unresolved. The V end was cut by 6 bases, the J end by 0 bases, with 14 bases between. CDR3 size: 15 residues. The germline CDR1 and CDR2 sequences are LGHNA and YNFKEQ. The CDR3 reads CASRATTTVNTEAFF. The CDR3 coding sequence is TGTGCCAGCAGGGCTACCACGACGGTGAACACTGAAGCTTTCTTT.

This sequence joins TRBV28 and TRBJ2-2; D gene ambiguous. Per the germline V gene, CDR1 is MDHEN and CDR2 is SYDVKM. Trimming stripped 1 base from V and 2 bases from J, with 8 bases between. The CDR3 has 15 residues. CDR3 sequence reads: CASSLSVGNTGELFF. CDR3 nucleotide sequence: TGTGCCAGCAGTTTATCGGTCGGTAACACCGGGGAGCTGTTTTTT.

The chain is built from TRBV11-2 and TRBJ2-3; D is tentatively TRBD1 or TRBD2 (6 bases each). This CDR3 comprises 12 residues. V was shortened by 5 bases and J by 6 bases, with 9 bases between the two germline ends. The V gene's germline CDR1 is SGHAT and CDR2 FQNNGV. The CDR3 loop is CASSEGGDTQYF. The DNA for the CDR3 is TGTGCCAGCAGCGAGGGGGGTGATACGCAGTATTTT.

CDR3 sequence (DNA): TGTGCCAGCAGCTACCCCCACACGGGAGGAGCGGACATTCAGTACTTC. Translating it yields CASSYPHTGGADIQYF. V is TRBV5-6 and J is TRBJ2-4; 7 nucleotides align to TRBD2. Trimming took 3 bases from V and 8 from J; bases not matched to a gene: 14. CDR1 and CDR2 from the germline V gene are SGHDT and YYEEEE. The CDR3 extends over 16 amino acids.

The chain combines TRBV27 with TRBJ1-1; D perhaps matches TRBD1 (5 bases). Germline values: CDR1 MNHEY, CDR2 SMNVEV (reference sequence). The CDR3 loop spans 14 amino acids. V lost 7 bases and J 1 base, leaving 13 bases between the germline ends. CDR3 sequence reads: CASNSLGGNTEAFF. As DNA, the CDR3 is TGTGCCAGCAATAGCTTGGGGGGGAACACTGAAGCTTTCTTT.

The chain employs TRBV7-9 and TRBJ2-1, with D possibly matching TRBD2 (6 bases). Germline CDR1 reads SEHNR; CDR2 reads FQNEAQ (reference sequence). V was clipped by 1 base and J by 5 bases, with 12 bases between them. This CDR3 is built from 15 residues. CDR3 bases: TGTGCCAGCAGCTTAGATCGGGAGCCCCACAATGAGCAGTTCTTC. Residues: CASSLDREPHNEQFF. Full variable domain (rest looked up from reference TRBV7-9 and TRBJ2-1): DTGVSQNPRHKITKRGQNVTFRCDPISEHNRLYWYRQTLGQGPEFLTYFQNEAQLEKSRLLSDRFSAERPKGSFSTLEIQRTEQGDSAMYLCASSLDREPHNEQFFGPGTRLTVL.

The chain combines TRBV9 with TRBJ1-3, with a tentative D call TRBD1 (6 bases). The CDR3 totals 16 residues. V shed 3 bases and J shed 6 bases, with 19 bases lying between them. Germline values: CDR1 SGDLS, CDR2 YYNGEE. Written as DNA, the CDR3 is TGTGCCAGCAGCGCCAGTAGGTCCAGGGGAGTAAACACCATATATTTT. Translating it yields CASSASRSRGVNTIYF.

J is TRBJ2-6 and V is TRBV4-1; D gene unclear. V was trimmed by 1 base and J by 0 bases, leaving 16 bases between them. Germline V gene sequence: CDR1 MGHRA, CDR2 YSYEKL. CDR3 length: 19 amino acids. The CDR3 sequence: CASSQGLTGSSSGANVLTF. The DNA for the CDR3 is TGCGCCAGCAGCCAAGGCCTCACCGGCAGCAGCTCTGGGGCCAACGTCCTGACTTTC.